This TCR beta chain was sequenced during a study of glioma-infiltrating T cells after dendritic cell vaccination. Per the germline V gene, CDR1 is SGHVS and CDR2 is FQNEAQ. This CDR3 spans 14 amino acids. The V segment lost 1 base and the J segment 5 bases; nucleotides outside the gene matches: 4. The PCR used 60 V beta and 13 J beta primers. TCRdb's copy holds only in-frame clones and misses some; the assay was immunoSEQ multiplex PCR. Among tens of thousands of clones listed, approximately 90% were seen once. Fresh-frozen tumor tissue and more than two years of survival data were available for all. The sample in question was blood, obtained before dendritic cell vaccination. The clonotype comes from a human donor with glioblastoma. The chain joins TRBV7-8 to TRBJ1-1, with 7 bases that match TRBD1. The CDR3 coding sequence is TGTGCCAGCAGCTTAGTAACAGGGGTGACTGAAGCTTTCTTT. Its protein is CASSLVTGVTEAFF.